A selection of T cell receptor beta chains follows, all from one sample in a study of T-cell reconstitution after alpha-beta-depleted transplantation in children. One entry per CDR3 protein, called by TCRdb with MiXCR from the PCR reads. The repertoire has 200,000 to 250,000 distinct CDR3 sequences, about 9.2% of them found once; the top ten carry over 5%. This material consisted of PBMCs from the stem cell graft donor, taken from the stem cell graft. The receptors originated from a human donor who donated a stem cell graft to a child with acute lymphoblastic leukemia. CDR3s include the opening cysteine and the closing phenylalanine or tryptophan. D genes are given only for firm matches. Clone size is shown for a subset of rows, as once, few, many or a class of expanded clone.

j_call,v_call,d_call,clone_size,cdr3_nt,cdr3_aa
TRBJ1-5,TRBV6-1,-,few,TGTGCCAGCACTCCCCGGGGAAAAGGCAATCAGCCCCAGCATTTT,CASTPRGKGNQPQHF
TRBJ2-2,TRBV3-1,-,few,TGTGCCAGCAGCCAAGACGGCCTCCGGGTTTGGGAGCTGTTTTTT,CASSQDGLRVWELFF
TRBJ2-1,TRBV6-2/TRBV6-3,-,few,TGTGCCAGCAGTCAGTTCCTACACGAGCAGTTCTTC,CASSQFLHEQFF
TRBJ2-1,TRBV29-1,TRBD1,many,TGCAGCGTAGACAGGGACTACAATGAGCAGTTCTTC,CSVDRDYNEQFF
TRBJ2-6,TRBV4-3,-,many,TGCGCCAGCAGCCAAGATAGGGACTCTGGGGCCAACGTCCTGACTTTC,CASSQDRDSGANVLTF
TRBJ2-3,TRBV12-3/TRBV12-4,-,few,TGTGCCAGCAGTTTAGGGGGGTCTGGCACAGATACGCAGTATTTT,CASSLGGSGTDTQYF
TRBJ1-2,TRBV29-1,TRBD1,few,TGCAGCGTGAATGGGGACAGTAATTCTCCTAACTATGGCTACACCTTC,CSVNGDSNSPNYGYTF
TRBJ2-3,TRBV27,-,few,TGTGCCAGCAGTTCGCCCACAGATACGCAGTATTTT,CASSSPTDTQYF
TRBJ2-3,TRBV3-1,TRBD2,few,TGTGCCAGCAGCCAAGGCCCGAGCGGGGGGACAGATACGCAGTATTTT,CASSQGPSGGTDTQYF
TRBJ2-3,TRBV5-1,TRBD2,few,TGCGCCAGCAGCTCTAGCGGGGGGCCCTTAGATACGCAGTATTTT,CASSSSGGPLDTQYF
TRBJ2-7,TRBV6-5,TRBD1,few,TGTGCCAGCAGTTACGACGGGACAGGGGCCTACGAGCAGTACTTC,CASSYDGTGAYEQYF
TRBJ2-7,TRBV7-2,-,-,TGTGCCAGCAGCGTGACATACTACGAGCAGTACTTC,CASSVTYYEQYF
TRBJ1-6,TRBV2,-,few,TGTGCCAGCAGAGAGACAGTCTATAATTCACCCCTCCACTTT,CASRETVYNSPLHF
TRBJ1-6,TRBV7-2,-,many,TGTGCCAGCAGCGAGCGATCAGTATCATGGGGGTCACCCCTCCACTTT,CASSERSVSWGSPLHF
TRBJ1-5,TRBV19,-,many,TGTGTCCCTGGAGGGATACCCCAGCATTTT,CVPGGIPQHF
TRBJ1-5,TRBV7-9,-,many,TGTGCCAGCAGCCGCGCGGGAGACCTAGCTAGTTATAGCAATCAGCCCCAGCATTTT,CASSRAGDLASYSNQPQHF
TRBJ2-6,TRBV12-3/TRBV12-4,-,many,TGTGCCAGCTTGAGCTCTGGGGCCAACGTCCTGACTTTC,CASLSSGANVLTF
TRBJ1-1,TRBV9,-,-,TGTGCCAGCAGCATAACAGGGTTATCCGCTGAAGCTTTCTTT,CASSITGLSAEAFF
TRBJ1-2,TRBV20-1,-,many,TGCACCACAGGAAGAGGGGGGCGCGGCCATGGCTACACCTTC,CTTGRGGRGHGYTF
TRBJ2-5,TRBV20-1,-,-,TGCAGTGCTAGAGAGAACTCGCCAGAGACCCAGTACTTC,CSARENSPETQYF
TRBJ1-5,TRBV6-5,-,few,TGTGCCAGCAGTTACGGTTTTTCAGCGAATCAGCCCCAGCATTTT,CASSYGFSANQPQHF
TRBJ2-2,TRBV12-3/TRBV12-4,TRBD2,-,TGTGCCAGCAGCCGGACGGGGACGACTAGCGGGAACACCGGGGAGCTGTTTTTT,CASSRTGTTSGNTGELFF
TRBJ2-4,TRBV20-1,TRBD2,-,TGCAGTGCTAGGTTGACTAGCGGGAGAAAAAACATTCAGTACTTC,CSARLTSGRKNIQYF
TRBJ2-4,TRBV7-9,TRBD2,-,TGTGCCAGCAGCTTTAGCCCGCGGGGGGTGAGGAACATTCAGTACTTC,CASSFSPRGVRNIQYF
TRBJ1-2,TRBV5-1,-,few,TGCGCCAGCAGCCTCCAAGACAGTAGTGGCTACACCTTC,CASSLQDSSGYTF
TRBJ2-5,TRBV10-2,-,-,TGCGCCAGCAGTGATTGGGGAGGAGTACTACAAGAGACCCAGTACTTC,CASSDWGGVLQETQYF
TRBJ1-2,TRBV7-9,-,many,TGTGCCAGCAGCTTTGCAGGGGAAGAAGGAAAAGGCTACACCTTC,CASSFAGEEGKGYTF
TRBJ2-7,TRBV18,-,-,TGTGCCAGCTCACCGCTTGCCGGGTTTACTAACAACGAGCAGTACTTC,CASSPLAGFTNNEQYF
TRBJ1-6,TRBV6-1,-,-,TGTGCCAGCAGCCCAGACCCAGGGTATAATTCACCCCTCCACTTT,CASSPDPGYNSPLHF
TRBJ2-1,TRBV7-8,TRBD2,-,TGTGCCAGCAGCCCAGGACTAGCACTCTACAATGAGCAGTTCTTC,CASSPGLALYNEQFF
TRBJ2-5,TRBV5-1,TRBD1,-,TGCGCCAGCAGCCTTGGGACAGAACAAGAGACCCAGTACTTC,CASSLGTEQETQYF